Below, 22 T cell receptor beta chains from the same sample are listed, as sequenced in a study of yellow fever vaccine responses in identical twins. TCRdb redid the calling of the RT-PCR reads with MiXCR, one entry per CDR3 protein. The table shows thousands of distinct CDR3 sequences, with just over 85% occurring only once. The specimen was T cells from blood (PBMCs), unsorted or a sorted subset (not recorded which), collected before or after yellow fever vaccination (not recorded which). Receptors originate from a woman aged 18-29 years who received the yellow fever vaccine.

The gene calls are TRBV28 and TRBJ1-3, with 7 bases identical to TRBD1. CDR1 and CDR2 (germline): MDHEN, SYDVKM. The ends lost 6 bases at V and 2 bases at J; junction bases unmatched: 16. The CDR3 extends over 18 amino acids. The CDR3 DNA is TGTGCCAGCAGAACCGGGACAGTAAGCGTTGGGGCTGGAAACACCATATATTTT. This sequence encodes CASRTGTVSVGAGNTIYF.

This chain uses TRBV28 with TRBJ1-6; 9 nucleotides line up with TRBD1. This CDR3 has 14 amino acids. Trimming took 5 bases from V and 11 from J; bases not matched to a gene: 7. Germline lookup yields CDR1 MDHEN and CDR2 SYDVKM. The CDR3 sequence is CASSEGTGTAPLHF. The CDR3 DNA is TGTGCCAGCAGTGAGGGGACAGGGACTGCACCCCTCCACTTT.

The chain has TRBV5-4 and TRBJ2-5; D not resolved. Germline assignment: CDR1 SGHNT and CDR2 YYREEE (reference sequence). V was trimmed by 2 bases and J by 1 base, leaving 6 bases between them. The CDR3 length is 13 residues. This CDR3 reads CASSFYPQETQYF. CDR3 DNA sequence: TGTGCCAGCAGCTTCTATCCCCAAGAGACCCAGTACTTC.

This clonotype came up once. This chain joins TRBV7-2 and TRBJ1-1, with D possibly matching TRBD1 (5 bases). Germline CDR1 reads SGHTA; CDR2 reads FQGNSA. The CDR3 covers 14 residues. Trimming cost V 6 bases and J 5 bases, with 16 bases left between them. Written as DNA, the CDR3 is TGTGCCAGCAGATCAAGGCCGGGGGGGACTGAAGCTTTCTTT. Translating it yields CASRSRPGGTEAFF.

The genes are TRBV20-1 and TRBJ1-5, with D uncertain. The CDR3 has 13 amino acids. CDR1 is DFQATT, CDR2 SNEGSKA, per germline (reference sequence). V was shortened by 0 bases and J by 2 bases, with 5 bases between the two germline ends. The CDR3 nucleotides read TGCAGTGCTAGAGATCGGGGCAATCAGCCCCAGCATTTT. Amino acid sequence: CSARDRGNQPQHF.

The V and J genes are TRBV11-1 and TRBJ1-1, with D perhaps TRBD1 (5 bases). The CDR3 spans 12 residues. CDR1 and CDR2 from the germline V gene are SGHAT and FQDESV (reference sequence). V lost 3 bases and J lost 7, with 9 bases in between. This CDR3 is CASSFRGYEAFF. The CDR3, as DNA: TGTGCCAGCAGCTTTAGGGGATATGAAGCTTTCTTT.

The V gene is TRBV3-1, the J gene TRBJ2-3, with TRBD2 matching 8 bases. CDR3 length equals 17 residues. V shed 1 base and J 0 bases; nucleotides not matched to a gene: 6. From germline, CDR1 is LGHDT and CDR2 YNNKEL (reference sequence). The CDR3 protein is CASSQGVQRGSTDTQYF. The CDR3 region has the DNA TGTGCCAGCAGCCAAGGGGTACAGCGGGGGAGCACAGATACGCAGTATTTT.

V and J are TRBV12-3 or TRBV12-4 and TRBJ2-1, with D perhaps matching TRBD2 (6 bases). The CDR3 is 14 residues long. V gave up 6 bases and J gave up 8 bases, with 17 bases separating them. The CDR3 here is CASSPLEGQHEQFF. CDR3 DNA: TGTGCCAGCAGCCCCTTGGAGGGGCAGCATGAGCAGTTCTTC.

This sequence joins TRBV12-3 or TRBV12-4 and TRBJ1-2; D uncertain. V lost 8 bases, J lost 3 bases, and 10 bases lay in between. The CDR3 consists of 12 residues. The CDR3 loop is CASPGPYYGYTF. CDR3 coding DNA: TGTGCCAGCCCGGGCCCGTACTATGGCTACACCTTC.

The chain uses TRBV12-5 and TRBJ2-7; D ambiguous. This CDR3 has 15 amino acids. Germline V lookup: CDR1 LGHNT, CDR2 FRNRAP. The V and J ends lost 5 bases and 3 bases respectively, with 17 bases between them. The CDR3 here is CASGPRHLPSYEQYF. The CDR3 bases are TGTGCTAGTGGTCCCCGCCACTTACCCAGCTACGAGCAGTACTTC.

The CDR3 nucleotides are TGTGCCATCAGCTCAGGGCCGAACTACGAGCAGTACTTC. Encoded protein: CAISSGPNYEQYF. The chain uses TRBV10-3 and TRBJ2-7; perhaps TRBD1 as D (5 bases). This CDR3 spans 13 amino acids. Looked up from germline, CDR1 is ENHRY and CDR2 is SYGVKD. The germline V and J ends were trimmed by 6 bases and 3 bases, with 12 bases remaining between them.

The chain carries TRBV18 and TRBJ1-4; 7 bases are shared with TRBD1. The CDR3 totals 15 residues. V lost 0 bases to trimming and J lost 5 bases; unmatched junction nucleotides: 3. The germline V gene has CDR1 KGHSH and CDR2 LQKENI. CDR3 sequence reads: CASSPPGQQNEKLFF. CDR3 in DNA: TGTGCCAGCTCACCACCGGGACAGCAGAATGAAAAACTGTTTTTT.

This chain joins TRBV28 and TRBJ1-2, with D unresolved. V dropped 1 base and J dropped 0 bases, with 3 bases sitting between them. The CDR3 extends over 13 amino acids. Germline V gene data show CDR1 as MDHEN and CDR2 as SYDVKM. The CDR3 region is CASSLLTNYGYTF. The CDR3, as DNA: TGTGCCAGCAGTTTATTAACTAACTATGGCTACACCTTC.

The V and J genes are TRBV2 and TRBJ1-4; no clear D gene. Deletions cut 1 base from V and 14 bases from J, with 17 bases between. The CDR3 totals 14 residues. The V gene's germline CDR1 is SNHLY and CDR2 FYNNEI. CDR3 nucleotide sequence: TGTGCCAGCAGTGAAGGATTTGAGCGGGGTTGGCTGTTTTTT. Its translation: CASSEGFERGWLFF.

CDR3 residues: CASSFGLTNRNQPQHF. The CDR3 DNA sequence: TGTGCCAGCAGTTTCGGGTTAACGAATCGCAATCAGCCCCAGCATTTT. The rearrangement joins TRBV28 to TRBJ1-5; D remains unclear. V was clipped by 3 bases and J by 2 bases, with 14 bases between them. Germline V gives CDR1 MDHEN, CDR2 SYDVKM. CDR3 length: 16 residues.

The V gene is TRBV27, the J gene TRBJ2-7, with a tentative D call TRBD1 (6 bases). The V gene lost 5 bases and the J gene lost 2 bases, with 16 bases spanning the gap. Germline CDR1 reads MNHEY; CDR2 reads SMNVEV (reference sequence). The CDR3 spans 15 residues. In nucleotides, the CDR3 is TGTGCCAGCAGTACTACCGGGACAACGACCTACGAGCAGTACTTC. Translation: CASSTTGTTTYEQYF.

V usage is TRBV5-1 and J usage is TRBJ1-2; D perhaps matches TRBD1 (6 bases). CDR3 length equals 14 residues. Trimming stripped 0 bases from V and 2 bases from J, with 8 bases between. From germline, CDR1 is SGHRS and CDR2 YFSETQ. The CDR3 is CASSLATGNYGYTF. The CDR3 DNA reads TGCGCCAGCAGCTTGGCAACAGGGAACTATGGCTACACCTTC. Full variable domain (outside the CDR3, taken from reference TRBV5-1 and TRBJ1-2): KAGVTQTPRYLIKTRGQQVTLSCSPISGHRSVSWYQQTPGQGLQFLFEYFSETQRNKGNFPGRFSGRQFSNSRSEMNVSTLELGDSALYLCASSLATGNYGYTFGSGTRLTVV.

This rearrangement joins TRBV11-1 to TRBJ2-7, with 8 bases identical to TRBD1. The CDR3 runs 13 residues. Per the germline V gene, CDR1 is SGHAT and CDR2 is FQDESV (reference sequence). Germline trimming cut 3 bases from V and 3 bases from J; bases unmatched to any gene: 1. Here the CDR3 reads CASSFGQGYEQYF. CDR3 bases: TGTGCCAGCAGCTTCGGACAGGGCTACGAGCAGTACTTC.

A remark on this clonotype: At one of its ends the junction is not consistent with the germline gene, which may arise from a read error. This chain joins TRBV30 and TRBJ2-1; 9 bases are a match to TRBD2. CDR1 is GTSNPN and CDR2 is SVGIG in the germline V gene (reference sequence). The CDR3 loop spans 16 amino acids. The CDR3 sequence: CAGSLAGLAGYNEQFF. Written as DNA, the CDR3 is TGTGCCGGGAGTTTGGCGGGACTAGCAGGTTACAATGAGCAGTTCTTC.

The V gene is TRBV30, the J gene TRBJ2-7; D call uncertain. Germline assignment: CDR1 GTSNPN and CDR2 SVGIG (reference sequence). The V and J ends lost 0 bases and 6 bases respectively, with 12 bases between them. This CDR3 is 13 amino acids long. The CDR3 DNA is TGTGCCTGGAGTGTATCCGGACCCGGCGAGCAGTACTTC. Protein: CAWSVSGPGEQYF.

This CDR3 is CAWRGASVEAFF. The DNA of the CDR3 is TGTGCCTGGAGGGGGGCGTCGGTAGAAGCTTTCTTT. The chain couples TRBV30 to TRBJ1-1; possibly TRBD1 for D (6 bases). Trimming cost V 3 bases and J 8 bases, with 13 bases left between them. Germline V gene lookup returns CDR1 GTSNPN and CDR2 SVGIG (reference sequence). This CDR3 has 12 amino acids.

Written as DNA, the CDR3 is TGTGCTAGTGGTTTCGGAGAGACCCAGTACTTC. Translating gives CASGFGETQYF. V gene TRBV12-5 combines with J gene TRBJ2-5; D not certain. V lost 3 bases and J 4 bases, leaving 3 bases between the germline ends. Per the germline V gene, CDR1 is LGHNT and CDR2 is FRNRAP. The CDR3 totals 11 residues.